These 27 T cell receptor beta chains share one sample of origin, sequenced in a study of T cell responses to AZD1222 COVID-19 vaccine. Repertoires were generated with immunoSEQ multiplex PCR, while TCRdb's copy carries only in-frame clones and drops some. The data show around 120,000 clones, with 84% seen just once and over 25% held by the top ten. Sequencing used peripheral blood, obtained 28 days after the second AZD1222 dose. The source is an adult who received the AZD1222 COVID-19 vaccine.

There are a few counts of this clone. The V call is TRBV11-2, the J call TRBJ1-6, with a weak D call TRBD1 (5 bases). The CDR3 has 16 amino acids. Trimming removed 1 base from V and 3 bases from J, with 10 bases in between. Germline assignment: CDR1 SGHAT and CDR2 FQNNGV. The CDR3 spells CASSLVSGHYNSPLHF. CDR3 DNA: TGTGCCAGCAGCTTAGTGTCAGGGCACTATAATTCACCCCTCCACTTT.

The chain links TRBV5-6 to TRBJ1-1, with D unclear. V lost 4 bases and J 4 bases, leaving 14 bases between the germline ends. The CDR3 covers 14 residues. The germline gives CDR1 SGHDT, CDR2 YYEEEE. The DNA for the CDR3 is TGTGCCAGCAGCCTATCCCCACATGGCACTGAAGCTTTCTTT. Amino acids: CASSLSPHGTEAFF.

This chain connects TRBV4-1 to TRBJ2-2; 12 nucleotides align to TRBD2. This CDR3 comprises 16 residues. CDR1 is MGHRA, CDR2 YSYEKL, per germline. V gave up 0 bases and J gave up 7 bases; unmatched junction bases: 3. In DNA form, the CDR3 reads TGCGCCAGCAGCCAAGACCCTAGCGGGGGGGGCGGGGAGCTGTTTTTT. It codes for CASSQDPSGGGGELFF.

The rearrangement joins TRBV9 to TRBJ2-3; 13 nucleotides agree with TRBD2. With V trimmed by 2 bases and J by 2 bases, 2 bases remained unmatched. Germline assignment: CDR1 SGDLS and CDR2 YYNGEE. The length of the CDR3 is 16 residues. The CDR3 nucleotides are TGTGCCAGCAGCGTGGGACTAGCGGGATTCACAGATACGCAGTATTTT. It translates to CASSVGLAGFTDTQYF.

This CDR3 reads CASSSPSGGTDTQYF. CDR3 in DNA: TGCGCCAGCAGCTCACCTAGCGGGGGCACAGATACGCAGTATTTT. V is TRBV5-1 and J is TRBJ2-3, with 9 bases matching TRBD2. Looked up from germline, CDR1 is SGHRS and CDR2 is YFSETQ. Losses at the gene ends were 3 bases for V and 1 base for J; bases not matched to a gene: 3. This CDR3 region has 15 residues.

V gene TRBV7-3 combines with J gene TRBJ2-5; D remains ambiguous. The CDR3 runs 13 residues. Germline lookup yields CDR1 SGHTA and CDR2 FQGTGA. V lost 3 bases to trimming and J lost 4 bases, with 9 bases between them. CDR3 in amino acids: CASSFDIGETQYF. DNA of the CDR3: TGTGCCAGCAGCTTCGACATCGGAGAGACCCAGTACTTC.

CDR3 bases: TGCGCCAGCAGCTCGGGTGGGCTAGCGGGGGCAGATACGCAGTATTTT. It yields the protein CASSSGGLAGADTQYF. The genes are TRBV5-1 and TRBJ2-3, with TRBD2 matching over 10 bases. The CDR3 is 16 residues long. The V gene end was trimmed by 3 bases and the J gene end by 4 bases; junction bases not matched to a gene: 8. Germline V CDR1 and CDR2: SGHRS, YFSETQ.

V is TRBV7-3 and J is TRBJ1-1, with 7 bases fitting TRBD1. Trimming took 5 bases from V and 5 from J; bases not matched to a gene: 5. The CDR3 loop spans 13 amino acids. Germline assignment: CDR1 SGHTA and CDR2 FQGTGA. The CDR3: CASSTTGLTEAFF. The CDR3 DNA reads as TGTGCCAGCAGCACGACAGGGCTAACTGAAGCTTTCTTT.

The chain joins TRBV2 to TRBJ1-2; D possibly corresponds to TRBD1 (5 bases). Trimming removed 7 bases at V and 4 bases at J, with 13 bases between. The V gene's germline CDR1 is SNHLY and CDR2 FYNNEI. The CDR3 runs 13 residues. For the CDR3, the DNA is TGTGCCAGCATGACAGCTCGTGGCTATGGCTACACCTTC. This encodes CASMTARGYGYTF.

V usage is TRBV19 and J usage is TRBJ2-3; D gene ambiguous. Per the germline V gene, CDR1 is LNHDA and CDR2 is SQIVND (reference sequence). This CDR3 region has 14 residues. Trimming cost V 6 bases and J 0 bases, with 10 bases left between them. The CDR3 sequence: CASRDGSSTDTQYF. The DNA of the CDR3 is TGTGCCAGTAGGGACGGATCTAGCACAGATACGCAGTATTTT.

This clone showed up just a few times. The V gene is TRBV14, the J gene TRBJ1-2; D ambiguous. Trimming removed 1 base at V and 5 bases at J, with 5 bases between. The germline V gene encodes CDR1 SGHDN and CDR2 FVKESK. The CDR3 covers 12 residues. The CDR3: CASSQVHYGYTF. The CDR3 DNA is TGTGCCAGCAGCCAAGTACATTATGGCTACACCTTC.

In the case of this clone: Its ends do not fully match the called genes, so a read error is possible. J is TRBJ1-1 and V is TRBV28; no clear D gene. The CDR3 is 12 residues long. Germline V gives CDR1 MDHEN, CDR2 SYDVKM. The CDR3 sequence: CASSFVDTEAFF. CDR3 bases: TGTGCCAGCAGTTTTGTAGACACAGAAGCTTTCTTT. Supplemented by reference TRBV28 and TRBJ1-1, the full variable domain reads DVKVTQSSRYLVKRTGEKVFLECVQDMDHENMFWYRQDPGLGLRLIYFSYDVKMKEKGDIPEGYSVSREKKERFSLILESASTNQTSMYLCASSFVDTEAFFGQGTRLTVV.

V and J are TRBV28 and TRBJ1-4; possible D gene TRBD1, 5 bases. This CDR3 has 16 amino acids. Trimming left V 2 bases short and J 5 bases short, with 15 bases between. Per the germline V gene, CDR1 is MDHEN and CDR2 is SYDVKM. CDR3 sequence: CASSLTGTGPNEKLFF. The CDR3, as DNA: TGTGCCAGCAGTTTAACCGGCACAGGCCCAAATGAAAAACTGTTTTTT.

This chain connects TRBV28 to TRBJ2-3, with D possibly being TRBD2 (7 bases). Looked up from germline, CDR1 is MDHEN and CDR2 is SYDVKM. The CDR3 contains 12 residues. Trimming took 8 bases from V and 4 from J, leaving 10 bases between them. The CDR3 here is CASGGGADTQYF. CDR3 nucleotides: TGTGCCAGCGGAGGGGGGGCAGATACGCAGTATTTT.

The genes are TRBV14 and TRBJ2-7, with TRBD1 as a possible D gene (6 bases). Germline-derived CDR1 and CDR2 are SGHDN and FVKESK. The CDR3 has 16 amino acids. The V and J ends lost 4 bases and 4 bases respectively, with 20 bases between them. The CDR3 sequence: CASSPQTGGGVYEQYF. The CDR3 DNA reads as TGTGCCAGCAGCCCGCAGACAGGTGGTGGGGTTTACGAGCAGTACTTC. Together with reference TRBV14 and TRBJ2-7, the CDR3 gives the full variable domain: EAGVTQFPSHSVIEKGQTVTLRCDPISGHDNLYWYRRVMGKEIKFLLHFVKESKQDESGMPNNRFLAERTGGTYSTLKVQPAELEDSGVYFCASSPQTGGGVYEQYFGPGTRLTVT.

V gene TRBV2 combines with J gene TRBJ1-6; 7 positions match TRBD1. The CDR3 has 15 amino acids. Trimming removed 2 bases from V and 7 bases from J; junction bases left unmatched: 5. Germline V lookup: CDR1 SNHLY, CDR2 FYNNEI. The CDR3 region is CASSEFVQGNSPLHF. CDR3 sequence (DNA): TGTGCCAGCAGTGAATTTGTACAGGGGAATTCACCCCTCCACTTT.

V usage is TRBV11-2 and J usage is TRBJ1-2; D uncertain. V was clipped by 0 bases and J by 8 bases, with 10 bases between them. Per the germline V gene, CDR1 is SGHAT and CDR2 is FQNNGV. This CDR3 region has 13 residues. CDR3 bases: TGTGCCAGCAGCTTAGACAGGCCGGGGGGCTACACCTTC. It yields the protein CASSLDRPGGYTF. The variable domain in full, with the rest retrieved from reference TRBV11-2 and TRBJ1-2, is EAGVAQSPRYKIIEKRQSVAFWCNPISGHATLYWYQQILGQGPKLLIQFQNNGVVDDSQLPKDRFSAERLKGVDSTLKIQPAKLEDSAVYLCASSLDRPGGYTFGSGTRLTVV.

The rearrangement joins TRBV7-2 to TRBJ1-5; D not resolved. The CDR3 has 14 amino acids. V was clipped by 7 bases and J by 5 bases, with 15 bases between them. The germline V gene has CDR1 SGHTA and CDR2 FQGNSA. The CDR3, as DNA: TGTGCCAGCAACCCCGGGAGGGTGGATCAGCCCCAGCATTTT. Its protein is CASNPGRVDQPQHF.

The rearrangement uses TRBV7-2 and TRBJ1-4, with a possible D match to TRBD1 (6 bases). V lost 2 bases to trimming and J lost 8 bases, with 15 bases between them. The CDR3 has 15 amino acids. Germline V gene data show CDR1 as SGHTA and CDR2 as FQGNSA. The CDR3 here is CASSLRTGGGEKLFF. The DNA of the CDR3 is TGTGCCAGCAGCTTAAGGACGGGAGGGGGAGAAAAACTGTTTTTT.

V usage is TRBV11-2 and J usage is TRBJ1-2, with 7 bases that match TRBD1. The CDR3 totals 15 residues. The V and J ends lost 5 bases and 4 bases, in that order; junction bases with no gene match: 10. Germline values: CDR1 SGHAT, CDR2 FQNNGV. This chain's CDR3 is CASSGSGTAFYGYTF. The CDR3 DNA reads as TGTGCCAGCAGCGGATCCGGGACAGCTTTCTATGGCTACACCTTC.

This clone showed up just once. V and J are TRBV5-1 and TRBJ1-5, with unresolved D. The germline gives CDR1 SGHRS, CDR2 YFSETQ. The CDR3 has 13 residues. Between the trimmed V and J ends, which lost 2 bases and 3 bases, there was a span of 6 bases. DNA for the CDR3: TGCGCCAGCAGCTTTGATATCAATCAGCCCCAGCATTTT. It translates to CASSFDINQPQHF. Full variable domain (missing parts from reference TRBV5-1 and TRBJ1-5): KAGVTQTPRYLIKTRGQQVTLSCSPISGHRSVSWYQQTPGQGLQFLFEYFSETQRNKGNFPGRFSGRQFSNSRSEMNVSTLELGDSALYLCASSFDINQPQHFGDGTRLSIL.

The J gene is TRBJ1-1, the V gene TRBV7-9; 10 nucleotides align to TRBD1. Germline V gene lookup returns CDR1 SEHNR and CDR2 FQNEAQ (reference sequence). Trimming took 3 bases from V and 4 from J; bases not matched to a gene: 11. There are 17 residues in the CDR3. CDR3 nucleotide sequence: TGTGCCAGCAGCTTTAATCCTCGGGACAGGGGTGGCACTGAAGCTTTCTTT. It encodes CASSFNPRDRGGTEAFF.

V and J are TRBV27 and TRBJ1-1; 7 positions agree with TRBD1. With 6 bases clipped from V and 5 bases from J, the junction kept 12 bases outside the gene matches. CDR1 and CDR2 from the germline V gene are MNHEY and SMNVEV (reference sequence). The CDR3 is 15 amino acids. CDR3 region: CASSPTIRGWTEAFF. The CDR3 DNA reads as TGTGCCAGCAGCCCTACTATCAGGGGGTGGACTGAAGCTTTCTTT.

This rearrangement joins TRBV11-2 to TRBJ1-2; D is uncertain. Germline assignment: CDR1 SGHAT and CDR2 FQNNGV. Trimming took off 1 base at V and 2 bases at J, with 5 bases between the two ends. The CDR3 spans 13 residues. CDR3 nucleotide sequence: TGTGCCAGCAGCTTAGGTCTCAACTATGGCTACACCTTC. Its protein product is CASSLGLNYGYTF. Complete variable domain (other parts from reference TRBV11-2 and TRBJ1-2): EAGVAQSPRYKIIEKRQSVAFWCNPISGHATLYWYQQILGQGPKLLIQFQNNGVVDDSQLPKDRFSAERLKGVDSTLKIQPAKLEDSAVYLCASSLGLNYGYTFGSGTRLTVV.

This CDR3 reads CASSPGQGLTYEQYF. For the CDR3, the DNA is TGTGCCAGCAGCCCAGGACAGGGTCTTACCTACGAGCAGTACTTC. This sequence joins TRBV7-9 and TRBJ2-7; 8 positions match TRBD1. Trimming cost V 5 bases and J 2 bases; bases outside gene matches: 8. The CDR3 length is 15 residues. Germline values: CDR1 SEHNR, CDR2 FQNEAQ (reference sequence).

The rearrangement links TRBV29-1 to TRBJ2-1, with 11 bases aligning to TRBD2. This CDR3 is 14 amino acids long. In germline, CDR1 is SQVTM, CDR2 ANQGSEA. With 4 bases clipped from V and 4 bases from J, the junction kept 3 bases outside the gene matches. Here the CDR3 DNA reads TGCAGCGTTGGACTAGCGGGGTTATACAATGAGCAGTTCTTC. Its protein product is CSVGLAGLYNEQFF.

The chain employs TRBV27 and TRBJ2-7; a possible D gene is TRBD1 (8 bases). From germline, CDR1 is MNHEY and CDR2 SMNVEV (reference sequence). V lost 6 bases, J lost 4 bases, and 19 bases lay in between. The CDR3 loop spans 15 amino acids. CDR3 DNA: TGTGCCAGCAGCTTCGGGGGGACAGGACCATACGAGCAGTACTTC. Protein sequence: CASSFGGTGPYEQYF.